Presented here are 30 T cell receptor beta chains from one specimen sequenced in a study of blood T cell repertoires in COVID-19. Profiling relied on immunoSEQ multiplex PCR, and the TCRdb table lists in-frame clones only, not all of them. Among some 97,000 clones, 80% were seen once, and the ten largest hold over 30%. Sequenced material: peripheral blood. These receptors originate from a man between 65 and 85 years old with active or convalescent COVID-19.

The gene calls are TRBV5-1 and TRBJ2-5, with TRBD1 matching 9 bases. Germline CDR1 reads SGHRS; CDR2 reads YFSETQ. Trimming cost V 4 bases and J 4 bases; bases outside gene matches: 8. The CDR3 is 15 amino acids. CDR3 DNA sequence: TGCGCCAGCAGCCCCGGGACAGGGTGGTCAGAGACCCAGTACTTC. It specifies CASSPGTGWSETQYF.

The chain carries TRBV27 and TRBJ1-5; D is perhaps TRBD1 (6 bases). The CDR3 has 18 residues. Trimming removed 0 bases at V and 0 bases at J, with 15 bases between. Germline CDR1 MNHEY, CDR2 SMNVEV (reference sequence). The CDR3 DNA sequence: TGTGCCAGCAGTTTATCTTCGGGGGGGCCAATTAGCAATCAGCCCCAGCATTTT. Its protein product is CASSLSSGGPISNQPQHF.

The CDR3 sequence is CASSTSDRAKNIQYF. DNA of the CDR3: TGTGCCAGCAGTACCTCGGACAGGGCCAAAAACATTCAGTACTTC. The rearrangement uses TRBV28 and TRBJ2-4; TRBD1 matches at 7 bases. CDR3 length: 15 residues. The V gene end was trimmed by 5 bases and the J gene end by 1 base; junction bases not matched to a gene: 5. Germline values: CDR1 MDHEN, CDR2 SYDVKM.

The chain recombines TRBV24-1 with TRBJ2-3, with TRBD2 as a possible D gene (6 bases). The CDR3 is made up of 14 amino acids. Trimming shortened V by 5 bases and J by 6 bases, and 14 bases separated the two germline ends. Germline V gives CDR1 KGHDR, CDR2 SFDVKD. In DNA form, the CDR3 reads TGTGCCACCAGTGCTGGACTACTCCCCGATACGCAGTATTTT. It yields the protein CATSAGLLPDTQYF.

V and J are TRBV5-1 and TRBJ1-6, with D perhaps matching TRBD1 (5 bases). CDR1 SGHRS and CDR2 YFSETQ come from the germline V gene. Trimming shortened V by 4 bases and J by 10 bases, and 18 bases separated the two germline ends. The CDR3 covers 15 residues. CDR3 loop: CASSPGGGEGSPLHF. CDR3 nucleotide sequence: TGCGCCAGCAGCCCCGGCGGGGGGGAGGGATCACCCCTCCACTTT. The complete variable domain, with remaining parts taken from reference TRBV5-1 and TRBJ1-6, reads KAGVTQTPRYLIKTRGQQVTLSCSPISGHRSVSWYQQTPGQGLQFLFEYFSETQRNKGNFPGRFSGRQFSNSRSEMNVSTLELGDSALYLCASSPGGGEGSPLHFGNGTRLTVT.

J is TRBJ2-3 and V is TRBV19, with 8 nucleotides matching TRBD1. Germline V gene sequence: CDR1 LNHDA, CDR2 SQIVND (reference sequence). The junction had 6 bases not matched to a gene; V was cut back by 5 bases and J by 2 bases. CDR3 size: 15 residues. The CDR3 spells CASSSRTGTTDTQYF. CDR3 in DNA: TGTGCCAGTAGTTCCCGGACAGGGACCACAGATACGCAGTATTTT. The whole variable domain, remainder taken from reference TRBV19 and TRBJ2-3, is DGGITQSPKYLFRKEGQNVTLSCEQNLNHDAMYWYRQDPGQGLRLIYYSQIVNDFQKGDIAEGYSVSREKKESFPLTVTSAQKNPTAFYLCASSSRTGTTDTQYFGPGTRLTVL.

This clone has just a few counts. V and J are TRBV12-5 and TRBJ2-7; D may be TRBD2 (5 bases). The V end was cut by 1 base, the J end by 3 bases, with 10 bases between. Per germline, CDR1 LGHNT and CDR2 FRNRAP. This CDR3 contains 14 residues. CDR3 sequence reads: CASGLGGNNYEQYF. The CDR3 region has the DNA TGTGCTAGTGGTTTGGGAGGGAACAACTACGAGCAGTACTTC.

This clone occurred once. CDR3 nucleotide sequence: TGTGCCAGCAGCGAAACTAGCGGGTACGAGCAGTACTTC. Protein: CASSETSGYEQYF. The gene calls are TRBV7-9 and TRBJ2-7; 9 nucleotides align to TRBD2. With 5 bases clipped from V and 4 bases from J, the junction kept 3 bases outside the gene matches. The CDR3 length is 13 residues. The germline gives CDR1 SEHNR, CDR2 FQNEAQ (reference sequence).

This chain joins TRBV4-3 and TRBJ2-7; 9 bases are a match to TRBD1. CDR1 is LGHNA and CDR2 is YSLEER in the germline V gene. The CDR3 length is 18 residues. Germline trimming cut 1 base from V and 2 bases from J; bases unmatched to any gene: 12. The CDR3 is CASSQVSGQGPVPYEQYF. As DNA, the CDR3 is TGCGCCAGCAGCCAAGTTTCGGGACAGGGACCCGTCCCCTACGAGCAGTACTTC.

The CDR3 nucleotides read TGTGCCAGCAGACCCTCCGGGACAAGGGGCACAGATACGCAGTATTTT. Amino acid sequence: CASRPSGTRGTDTQYF. The rearrangement links TRBV7-2 to TRBJ2-3; D perhaps matches TRBD1 (6 bases). From germline, CDR1 is SGHTA and CDR2 FQGNSA. Trimming cost V 6 bases and J 1 base, with 17 bases left between them. The CDR3 is 16 residues long.

This clone was seen only a few times. V and J are TRBV2 and TRBJ2-1, with TRBD2 identical over 10 bases. Trimming cost V 3 bases and J 4 bases; bases outside gene matches: 6. The CDR3 totals 16 residues. Germline lookup yields CDR1 SNHLY and CDR2 FYNNEI. The CDR3 DNA reads TGTGCCAGCAGTGAGAGCGGGGGGGCCCAATACAATGAGCAGTTCTTC. Translated, it gives CASSESGGAQYNEQFF.

The V call is TRBV15, the J call TRBJ2-7; no definite D call. Germline CDR1 reads LNHNV; CDR2 reads YYDKDF (reference sequence). The ends were cut back, 0 bases at V and 1 base at J, with 10 bases in the middle. CDR3 size: 15 residues. The CDR3 nucleotides are TGTGCCACCAGCAGAGATCGAGGTTATTCCTACGAGCAGTACTTC. This sequence encodes CATSRDRGYSYEQYF.

This chain joins TRBV6-5 and TRBJ1-5; TRBD1 agrees at 9 bases. Germline V gene data show CDR1 as MNHEY and CDR2 as SVGAGI. J lost 6 bases, V lost 8 bases, and 5 bases had no gene match. CDR3 size: 13 residues. The CDR3 sequence: CASGTGLAQPQHF. DNA of the CDR3: TGTGCCAGCGGGACAGGGCTTGCTCAGCCCCAGCATTTT.

Comment on this clone: Relative to the germline gene, one junction end is altered; a read error may explain this. The V gene is TRBV3-1 (or the pseudogene TRBV3-2), the J gene TRBJ1-1, with TRBD1 as a possible D gene (5 bases). CDR3 length: 16 amino acids. The germline CDR1 and CDR2 sequences are LGHDT and YNNKEL (reference sequence). The CDR3 bases are TGTGCCAGCACCCAATCTACAGACAGACAGAACACTGAAGCTTTCTTT. This gives the protein CASTQSTDRQNTEAFF.

This rearrangement joins TRBV5-6 to TRBJ1-1; TRBD1 aligns across 7 bases. CDR1 and CDR2 (germline): SGHDT, YYEEEE. This CDR3 has 16 amino acids. With V trimmed by 0 bases and J by 6 bases, 11 bases remained unmatched. In DNA form, the CDR3 reads TGTGCCAGCAGCTTGGGGGCCCGGACAGGCTACCCTGAAGCTTTCTTT. It codes for CASSLGARTGYPEAFF. The whole variable domain, remainder taken from reference TRBV5-6 and TRBJ1-1, is DAGVTQSPTHLIKTRGQQVTLRCSPKSGHDTVSWYQQALGQGPQFIFQYYEEEERQRGNFPDRFSGHQFPNYSSELNVNALLLGDSALYLCASSLGARTGYPEAFFGQGTRLTVV.

This chain connects TRBV5-4 to TRBJ2-7; maybe TRBD1 (6 bases). V dropped 4 bases and J dropped 3 bases, with 20 bases sitting between them. CDR1 SGHNT and CDR2 YYREEE come from the germline V gene (reference sequence). The CDR3 contains 16 residues. CDR3 coding DNA: TGTGCCAGCAGCGCGCTACGGTTGGGGGCGAGCTACGAGCAGTACTTC. This codes for CASSALRLGASYEQYF.

This clone was recorded a few times. This chain uses TRBV19 with TRBJ2-7; D not resolved. The CDR3 runs to 14 residues. Germline CDR1 is LNHDA and CDR2 is SQIVND (reference sequence). The ends were cut back, 1 base at V and 2 bases at J, with 9 bases in the middle. The DNA for the CDR3 is TGTGCCAGTAGTATAGGTCACTCCCCCTACGAGCAGTACTTC. Protein product: CASSIGHSPYEQYF.

The chain has TRBV10-1 and TRBJ2-7; a weak D match, TRBD2 (6 bases). The V gene's germline CDR1 is WNHNN and CDR2 SYGVQD (reference sequence). This CDR3 is built from 15 residues. The germline V and J ends were trimmed by 0 bases and 7 bases, with 16 bases remaining between them. CDR3 sequence reads: CASSESRSGRGEQYF. The CDR3 region has the DNA TGCGCCAGCAGTGAGTCGAGGAGCGGTCGGGGGGAGCAGTACTTC.

V and J are TRBV9 and TRBJ2-1; 9 bases are shared with TRBD1. V was clipped by 4 bases and J by 4 bases; unmatched bases: 6. The germline V gene has CDR1 SGDLS and CDR2 YYNGEE. The CDR3 extends over 15 amino acids. CDR3 nucleotide sequence: TGTGCCAGCAGCCCGGGACAGGGTACTTACAATGAGCAGTTCTTC. It yields the protein CASSPGQGTYNEQFF.

The chain couples TRBV30 to TRBJ2-7; 9 positions match TRBD2. The V segment lost 5 bases and the J segment 6 bases; nucleotides outside the gene matches: 11. This CDR3 has 14 amino acids. Germline assignment: CDR1 GTSNPN and CDR2 SVGIG (reference sequence). The CDR3 region is CAWQPGAGGREQYF. In nucleotides, the CDR3 is TGTGCCTGGCAACCGGGAGCGGGAGGTCGCGAGCAGTACTTC. Supplemented by reference TRBV30 and TRBJ2-7, the full variable domain reads SQTIHQWPATLVQPVGSPLSLECTVEGTSNPNLYWYRQAAGRGLQLLFYSVGIGQISSEVPQNLSASRPQDRQFILSSKKLLLSDSGFYLCAWQPGAGGREQYFGPGTRLTVT.

This rearrangement joins TRBV30 to TRBJ2-7; D uncertain. Germline CDR1 reads GTSNPN; CDR2 reads SVGIG (reference sequence). The germline V and J ends were trimmed by 2 bases and 0 bases, with 8 bases remaining between them. The CDR3 extends over 13 amino acids. This chain's CDR3 is CAWSTRVSYEQYF. Here the CDR3 DNA reads TGTGCCTGGAGTACCCGGGTCTCCTACGAGCAGTACTTC.

This clone came up once. V is TRBV5-6 and J is TRBJ1-1; D might be TRBD1 (5 bases). Per germline, CDR1 SGHDT and CDR2 YYEEEE. The CDR3 spans 15 residues. V dropped 1 base and J dropped 1 base, with 11 bases sitting between them. This CDR3 reads CASSLSGGTNTEAFF. CDR3 in DNA: TGTGCCAGCAGCTTGTCAGGAGGGACGAACACTGAAGCTTTCTTT.

This chain links TRBV3-1 (or the pseudogene TRBV3-2) with TRBJ2-7, with TRBD2 as a possible D gene (6 bases). V lost 4 bases, J lost 3 bases, and 16 bases lay in between. Germline CDR1 LGHDT, CDR2 YNNKEL (reference sequence). The CDR3 runs 15 residues. This CDR3 reads CASSPQALADYEQYF. The CDR3 DNA reads as TGTGCCAGCAGCCCACAAGCACTAGCCGACTACGAGCAGTACTTC.

The chain joins TRBV30 to TRBJ2-3; no clear D gene. CDR3 length: 11 amino acids. The V gene's germline CDR1 is GTSNPN and CDR2 SVGIG (reference sequence). V lost 6 bases to trimming and J lost 5 bases, with 9 bases between them. The CDR3 loop reads CACSLLDTQYF. The CDR3 nucleotides are TGTGCCTGTAGTCTGTTAGATACGCAGTATTTT.

This clone was counted once. This chain connects TRBV10-3 to TRBJ2-1, with 14 bases matching TRBD2. The CDR3 is made up of 17 amino acids. Per germline, CDR1 ENHRY and CDR2 SYGVKD. The V gene end was trimmed by 4 bases and the J gene end by 5 bases; junction bases not matched to a gene: 7. The CDR3 bases are TGTGCCATCAGTGCGACCCAGACTAGCGGGGGGGACAATGAGCAGTTCTTC. Translation: CAISATQTSGGDNEQFF.

This CDR3 is CASSARNRGAGGNQPQHF. The CDR3 DNA reads as TGTGCCAGCAGTGCACGAAACCGGGGGGCCGGGGGCAATCAGCCCCAGCATTTT. The chain combines TRBV6-1 with TRBJ1-5; possible D gene TRBD1, 6 bases. In germline, CDR1 is MNHNS, CDR2 SASEGT. This CDR3 spans 18 amino acids. V was cut by 4 bases and J by 2 bases, with 21 bases left in between.

J is TRBJ2-3 and V is TRBV4-3, with 14 positions matching TRBD2. V lost 3 bases to trimming and J lost 3 bases; unmatched junction nucleotides: 5. Looked up from germline, CDR1 is LGHNA and CDR2 is YSLEER. The CDR3 is made up of 17 amino acids. The CDR3: CASSHRLAGGQTDTQYF. CDR3 DNA: TGCGCCAGCAGCCACCGACTAGCGGGAGGGCAGACAGATACGCAGTATTTT.

The chain joins TRBV4-1 to TRBJ2-7; TRBD2 aligns across 8 bases. The CDR3 extends over 14 amino acids. Germline values: CDR1 MGHRA, CDR2 YSYEKL. V dropped 3 bases and J dropped 3; count of bases not matched to a gene: 4. The CDR3 region has the DNA TGCGCCAGCAGCCACCCCGGGACTAGCTACGAGCAGTACTTC. Protein: CASSHPGTSYEQYF.

This clone came up once. The V gene is TRBV5-8, the J gene TRBJ2-2; D perhaps matches TRBD2 (6 bases). There are 11 residues in the CDR3. Germline V gene sequence: CDR1 SGHTS, CDR2 YDEGEE. The ends were cut back, 8 bases at V and 4 bases at J, with 6 bases in the middle. The CDR3 nucleotides are TGTGCCAGGGGGGGCACCGGGGAGCTGTTTTTT. This codes for CARGGTGELFF.

This chain links TRBV6-5 with TRBJ1-5, with D possibly matching TRBD1 (6 bases). The germline CDR1 and CDR2 sequences are MNHEY and SVGAGI. V lost 8 bases to trimming and J lost 3 bases, with 14 bases between them. The CDR3 consists of 14 residues. The CDR3 spells CASEPGQDNQPQHF. The CDR3 DNA is TGTGCCAGCGAGCCGGGACAAGACAATCAGCCCCAGCATTTT.